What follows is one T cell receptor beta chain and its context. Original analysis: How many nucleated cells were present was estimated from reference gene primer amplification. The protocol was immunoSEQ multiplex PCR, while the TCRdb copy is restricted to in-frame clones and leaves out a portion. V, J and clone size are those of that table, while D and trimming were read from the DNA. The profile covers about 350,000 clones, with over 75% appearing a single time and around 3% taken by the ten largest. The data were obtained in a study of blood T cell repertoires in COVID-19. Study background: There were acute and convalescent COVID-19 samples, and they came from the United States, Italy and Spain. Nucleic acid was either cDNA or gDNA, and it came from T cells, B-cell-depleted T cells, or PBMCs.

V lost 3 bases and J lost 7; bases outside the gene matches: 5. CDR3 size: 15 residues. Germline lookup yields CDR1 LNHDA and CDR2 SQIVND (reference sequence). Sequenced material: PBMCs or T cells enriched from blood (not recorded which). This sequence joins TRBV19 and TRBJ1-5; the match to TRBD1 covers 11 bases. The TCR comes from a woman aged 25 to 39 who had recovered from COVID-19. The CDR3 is CASSIGQGAGQPQHF. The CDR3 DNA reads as TGTGCCAGTAGTATTGGACAGGGGGCGGGCCAGCCCCAGCATTTT. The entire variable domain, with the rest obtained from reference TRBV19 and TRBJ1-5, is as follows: DGGITQSPKYLFRKEGQNVTLSCEQNLNHDAMYWYRQDPGQGLRLIYYSQIVNDFQKGDIAEGYSVSREKKESFPLTVTSAQKNPTAFYLCASSIGQGAGQPQHFGDGTRLSIL.